This TCR beta chain comes out of a study of T cell changes during pregnancy in multiple sclerosis. In germline, CDR1 is SGHTS, CDR2 YDEGEE. The CDR3 runs to 13 residues. V dropped 2 bases and J dropped 3 bases, with 8 bases sitting between them. Assay: immunoSEQ multiplex PCR; the TCRdb copy retains only in-frame clones and omits some. The table lists 75,000 to 100,000 clones, approximately 92% of them singletons, with just over 2% in the top ten. The receptor comes from a female donor with multiple sclerosis, enrolled in a pregnancy study. Sample: peripheral blood, taken after pregnancy. This chain uses TRBV5-8 with TRBJ1-1; D is undetermined. CDR3 in DNA: TGTGCCAGCAGCTTTCAGATCGACACTGAAGCTTTCTTT. It is translated as CASSFQIDTEAFF.